These 27 T cell receptor beta chains share one sample of origin, sequenced in a study of T cells in narcolepsy. Only in-frame clones appear in the TCRdb table, and some are missing; sequencing was by immunoSEQ multiplex PCR. This table has 25,000 to 35,000 clones, 75% to 90% appearing once. Sample: memory (CD45RA-) CD4+ T cells from blood. The receptors were sampled from a human donor in good health.

In its sample, this clone was seen a few times. V and J are TRBV6-6 and TRBJ2-2; 8 nucleotides agree with TRBD2. The junction had 0 bases not matched to a gene; V was cut back by 5 bases and J by 4 bases. Germline values: CDR1 MNHNY, CDR2 SVGAGI (reference sequence). This CDR3 is 13 amino acids long. In DNA, the CDR3 is TGTGCCAGCAGTCTAGCGGGCACCGGGGAGCTGTTTTTT. This sequence encodes CASSLAGTGELFF.

This clone was detected a few times. For the CDR3, the DNA is TGTGCCAGCAGTTACGAAACAGGGTTTCAGCCCCAGCATTTT. Its translation is CASSYETGFQPQHF. The rearrangement uses TRBV6-6 and TRBJ1-5; a possible D gene is TRBD1 (6 bases). The CDR3 consists of 14 residues. The V gene's germline CDR1 is MNHNY and CDR2 SVGAGI (reference sequence). The V gene lost 2 bases and the J gene lost 6 bases, with 11 bases spanning the gap.

Comments on this clone: A junction boundary mismatches the germline segment, possibly from a read error. The V call is TRBV27, the J call TRBJ2-2; D possibly corresponds to TRBD2 (6 bases). CDR1 and CDR2 (germline): MNHEY, SMNVEV (reference sequence). The CDR3 is 15 residues long. CDR3 sequence reads: CTSSVRLENTGELFF. The CDR3 DNA reads as TGTACCAGCAGTGTCAGACTAGAGAACACCGGGGAGCTGTTTTTT.

The V call is TRBV6-6, the J call TRBJ2-3, with D maybe TRBD2 (7 bases). The CDR3 loop spans 15 amino acids. The germline V gene has CDR1 MNHNY and CDR2 SVGAGI (reference sequence). V was trimmed by 8 bases and J by 2 bases, leaving 17 bases between them. The CDR3 spells CASGLGGASTDTQYF. The CDR3 bases are TGTGCCAGCGGTCTTGGGGGGGCTTCCACAGATACGCAGTATTTT.

This clone is medium-sized by share. This chain joins TRBV19 and TRBJ2-3; no clear D gene. This CDR3 spans 12 amino acids. Trimming took off 6 bases at V and 6 bases at J, with 10 bases between the two ends. The germline gives CDR1 LNHDA, CDR2 SQIVND (reference sequence). The CDR3 sequence: CASRQSGDTQYF. In DNA, the CDR3 is TGTGCCAGTAGACAGTCTGGTGATACGCAGTATTTT.

This clone was observed a single time. V is TRBV28 and J is TRBJ1-2, with TRBD1 as a possible D gene (6 bases). Trimming took off 6 bases at V and 8 bases at J, with 28 bases between the two ends. Germline loops: CDR1 MDHEN, CDR2 SYDVKM. This CDR3 contains 17 residues. The CDR3 protein is CASRPNLRGGVLGGYTF. CDR3 bases: TGTGCCAGCAGACCAAATTTAAGGGGGGGCGTACTGGGCGGCTACACCTTC.

A word on this clone: The sample carries other DNA sequences with the same CDR3. V usage is TRBV10-3 and J usage is TRBJ2-1; D perhaps matches TRBD2 (7 bases). Trimming left V 4 bases short and J 4 bases short, with 23 bases between. Germline V gene sequence: CDR1 ENHRY, CDR2 SYGVKD. The CDR3 has 18 residues. The CDR3 sequence is CAISVGGGGGLEYNEQFF. CDR3 coding DNA: TGTGCCATCAGTGTAGGGGGTGGCGGGGGCCTAGAGTACAATGAGCAGTTCTTC.

V gene TRBV5-1 combines with J gene TRBJ2-2; 11 nucleotides align to TRBD1. Germline lookup yields CDR1 SGHRS and CDR2 YFSETQ. This CDR3 is built from 16 residues. After removal of 5 bases from V and 5 bases from J, the junction contained 8 bases not matched to a gene. Written as DNA, the CDR3 is TGCGCCAGCAGACGAGAGGACAGGGGGCTTACCGGGGAGCTGTTTTTT. Translation: CASRREDRGLTGELFF. The full variable domain, rest sourced from reference TRBV5-1 and TRBJ2-2, is KAGVTQTPRYLIKTRGQQVTLSCSPISGHRSVSWYQQTPGQGLQFLFEYFSETQRNKGNFPGRFSGRQFSNSRSEMNVSTLELGDSALYLCASRREDRGLTGELFFGEGSRLTVL.

The chain uses TRBV6-5 and TRBJ1-6; possible D gene TRBD1, 5 bases. This CDR3 is 15 amino acids long. Germline V CDR1 and CDR2: MNHEY, SVGAGI. V was pared by 6 bases and J by 5 bases, with 14 bases between. The CDR3 nucleotides read TGTGCCAGCAGCTTTGGCAGGGCGGATAATTCACCCCTCCACTTT. As protein: CASSFGRADNSPLHF.

The chain recombines TRBV18 with TRBJ1-5, with D possibly TRBD1 on 5 matching bases. Trimming shortened V by 6 bases and J by 2 bases, and 8 bases separated the two germline ends. The germline V gene encodes CDR1 KGHSH and CDR2 LQKENI. This CDR3 is 13 amino acids long. The DNA for the CDR3 is TGTGCCAGCTCGGACAATCGCAATCAGCCCCAGCATTTT. Amino acids: CASSDNRNQPQHF.

The chain combines TRBV28 with TRBJ1-1; D might be TRBD1 (6 bases). The CDR3 is made up of 16 amino acids. Germline V CDR1 and CDR2: MDHEN, SYDVKM. Trimming removed 5 bases at V and 5 bases at J, with 21 bases between. The chain's CDR3 is CASSPQGTFWWTEAFF. The CDR3 DNA follows: TGTGCCAGCAGTCCCCAGGGGACGTTCTGGTGGACTGAAGCTTTCTTT.

The V and J genes are TRBV5-4 and TRBJ2-1, with D maybe TRBD2 (6 bases). The germline gives CDR1 SGHNT, CDR2 YYREEE (reference sequence). This CDR3 has 15 residues. The V end was cut by 2 bases, the J end by 7 bases, with 16 bases between. The CDR3 sequence is CASSFVTGTGNEQFF. DNA for the CDR3: TGTGCCAGCAGCTTTGTGACGGGGACTGGTAATGAGCAGTTCTTC.

The gene calls are TRBV7-9 and TRBJ1-2, with a tentative D call TRBD1 (6 bases). The germline gives CDR1 SEHNR, CDR2 FQNEAQ (reference sequence). V shed 5 bases and J shed 4 bases, with 11 bases lying between them. CDR3 length: 13 amino acids. Here the CDR3 DNA reads TGTGCCAGCAGCCTTGCGGACAGCTATGGCTACACCTTC. This encodes CASSLADSYGYTF.

The chain is built from TRBV4-2 and TRBJ2-5; perhaps TRBD2 as D (6 bases). Trimming left V 1 base short and J 2 bases short, with 11 bases between. The length of the CDR3 is 15 residues. Germline lookup yields CDR1 LGHNA and CDR2 YNFKEQ. The CDR3 DNA follows: TGTGCCAGCAGCCAAGGGGGGACTGTACAAGAGACCCAGTACTTC. It yields the protein CASSQGGTVQETQYF.

This clone was picked up one time. The chain couples TRBV28 to TRBJ2-4; D is uncertain. Germline V lookup: CDR1 MDHEN, CDR2 SYDVKM. The CDR3 runs to 13 residues. V gave up 10 bases and J gave up 2 bases, with 12 bases separating them. In DNA form, the CDR3 reads TGTGCCACCAAGGGCAGTCCCAAAAACATTCAGTACTTC. The encoded protein is CATKGSPKNIQYF.

This chain connects TRBV6-6 to TRBJ1-2; D remains unclear. This CDR3 is 13 amino acids long. Trimming removed 2 bases at V and 2 bases at J, with 6 bases between. The V gene's germline CDR1 is MNHNY and CDR2 SVGAGI (reference sequence). The CDR3 DNA reads TGTGCCAGCAGTTACGCGGGGAACTATGGCTACACCTTC. It translates to CASSYAGNYGYTF.

In regard to this clone: The sample has other DNA sequences that encode this CDR3 too. The V call is TRBV7-2, the J call TRBJ1-5, with 10 positions matching TRBD1. The CDR3 loop spans 18 amino acids. Germline values: CDR1 SGHTA, CDR2 FQGNSA. V shed 2 bases, J shed 4 bases, and the junction held 11 bases outside the gene matches. In DNA form, the CDR3 reads TGTGCCAGCAGCTTACGGTCTGGGACAGGGGATTTGAATCAGCCCCAGCATTTT. Protein: CASSLRSGTGDLNQPQHF.

The V gene is TRBV7-9, the J gene TRBJ1-5; D uncertain. Looked up from germline, CDR1 is SEHNR and CDR2 is FQNEAQ (reference sequence). CDR3 size: 12 residues. Trimming cost V 1 base and J 7 bases, with 5 bases left between them. The CDR3 loop reads CASSLGPQPQHF. CDR3 sequence (DNA): TGTGCCAGCAGCTTAGGACCCCAGCCCCAGCATTTT.

This chain links TRBV7-9 with TRBJ1-1; TRBD1 might be the D (6 bases). V lost 5 bases and J lost 6, with 16 bases in between. Germline V CDR1 and CDR2: SEHNR, FQNEAQ (reference sequence). The CDR3 spans 14 residues. As DNA, the CDR3 is TGTGCCAGCAGCCGTAAGGGGGGCGGCGCTGAAGCTTTCTTT. It translates to CASSRKGGGAEAFF.

The CDR3 DNA reads TGTGCCAGCAGTTCAGGGGACCCAAAAAGGAAGGAAAAACTGTTTTTT. Translation: CASSSGDPKRKEKLFF. The chain links TRBV6-5 to TRBJ1-4, with TRBD1 as a possible D gene (6 bases). Germline V gene sequence: CDR1 MNHEY, CDR2 SVGAGI. Trimming took off 4 bases at V and 8 bases at J, with 20 bases between the two ends. The CDR3 loop spans 16 amino acids.

Regarding this clone: The sample has other DNA sequences that encode this CDR3 too. This rearrangement joins TRBV11-3 to TRBJ2-5; TRBD1 is a possible D gene (6 bases). The germline CDR1 and CDR2 sequences are SGHNT and YENEEA. Trimming took 1 base from V and 3 from J, leaving 12 bases between them. The CDR3 has 15 residues. In DNA, the CDR3 is TGTGCCAGCAGCTTAGGCGGTCAGGGGAAAGAGACCCAGTACTTC. This encodes CASSLGGQGKETQYF.

This sequence joins TRBV6-1 and TRBJ1-4, with no clear D. Per germline, CDR1 MNHNS and CDR2 SASEGT. Trimming stripped 4 bases from V and 0 bases from J, with 12 bases between. The CDR3 is made up of 16 amino acids. CDR3 nucleotides: TGTGCCAGCAGTGCCTCAACCACAGCAACTAATGAAAAACTGTTTTTT. Its protein is CASSASTTATNEKLFF.

This clone was recorded a few times. The V gene is TRBV18, the J gene TRBJ1-5; D not resolved. The CDR3 is 13 amino acids. Looked up from germline, CDR1 is KGHSH and CDR2 is LQKENI. V was pared by 4 bases and J by 5 bases, with 9 bases between. Written as DNA, the CDR3 is TGTGCCAGCTCACTTGCAGATGATCAGCCCCAGCATTTT. As protein: CASSLADDQPQHF.

For the CDR3, the DNA is TGTGCCAGCAGTTACCCACAGGGAATCTATGGCTACACCTTC. Amino acids: CASSYPQGIYGYTF. The rearrangement uses TRBV28 and TRBJ1-2; D possibly corresponds to TRBD1 (6 bases). Per germline, CDR1 MDHEN and CDR2 SYDVKM. CDR3 length: 14 residues. Between the trimmed V and J ends, which lost 4 bases and 4 bases, there was a span of 13 bases.

The chain couples TRBV5-1 to TRBJ2-2, with 8 bases aligning to TRBD1. The junction had 14 bases not matched to a gene; V was cut back by 4 bases and J by 6 bases. Germline values: CDR1 SGHRS, CDR2 YFSETQ. CDR3 length: 17 amino acids. This CDR3 reads CASSLPPGGPSAGELFF. Written as DNA, the CDR3 is TGCGCCAGCAGCCTCCCCCCAGGGGGCCCTAGTGCCGGGGAGCTGTTTTTT.

This clone came up once. The genes are TRBV28 and TRBJ1-3; tentatively, D is TRBD1 (5 bases). From germline, CDR1 is MDHEN and CDR2 SYDVKM. V shed 5 bases and J shed 16 bases, with 21 bases lying between them. This CDR3 is 13 amino acids long. The CDR3, as DNA: TGTGCCAGCAGTCGCGCTCGCAGGGATTTTGGGTATTTT. This encodes CASSRARRDFGYF. Using reference TRBV28 and TRBJ1-3 for the parts outside the CDR3, the full variable domain is DVKVTQSSRYLVKRTGEKVFLECVQDMDHENMFWYRQDPGLGLRLIYFSYDVKMKEKGDIPEGYSVSREKKERFSLILESASTNQTSMYLCASSRARRDFGYFGEGSWLTVV.

This clone appeared once. This chain uses TRBV28 with TRBJ1-2; 8 bases are a match to TRBD1. The CDR3 has 15 residues. The V gene's germline CDR1 is MDHEN and CDR2 SYDVKM. V dropped 7 bases and J dropped 7; count of bases not matched to a gene: 14. CDR3 region: CASNPRLTGGGGYTF. The DNA of the CDR3 is TGTGCCAGCAACCCACGTCTAACAGGGGGAGGTGGCTACACCTTC.